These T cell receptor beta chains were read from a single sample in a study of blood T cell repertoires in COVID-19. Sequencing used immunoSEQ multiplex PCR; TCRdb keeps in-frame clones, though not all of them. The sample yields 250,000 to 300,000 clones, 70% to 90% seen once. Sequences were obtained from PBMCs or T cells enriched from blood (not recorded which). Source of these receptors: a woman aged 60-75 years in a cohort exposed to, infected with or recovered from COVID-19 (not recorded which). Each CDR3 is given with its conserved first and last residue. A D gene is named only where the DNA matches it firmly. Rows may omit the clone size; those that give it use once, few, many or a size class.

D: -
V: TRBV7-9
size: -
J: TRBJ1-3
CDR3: CASSLGGNHQGKRVNTIYF
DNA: TGTGCCAGCAGCTTAGGGGGGAACCACCAGGGGAAGAGGGTAAACACCATATATTTT

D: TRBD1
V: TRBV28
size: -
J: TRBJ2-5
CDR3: CASSARGRGGGETQYF
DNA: TGTGCCAGCAGTGCCAGGGGGCGCGGAGGGGGAGAGACCCAGTACTTC

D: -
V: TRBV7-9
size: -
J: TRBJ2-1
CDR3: CASSLERNNEQFF
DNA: TGTGCCAGCAGCTTGGAGCGGAACAATGAGCAGTTCTTC

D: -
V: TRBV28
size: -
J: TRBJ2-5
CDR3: CASSMVRDRRGGTQYF
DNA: TGTGCCAGCAGTATGGTCCGGGACAGGCGGGGGGGGACCCAGTACTTC

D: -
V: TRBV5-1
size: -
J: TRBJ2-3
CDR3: CASSLSDSPSTDTQYF
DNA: TGCGCCAGCAGCTTGTCGGACAGTCCTAGCACAGATACGCAGTATTTT

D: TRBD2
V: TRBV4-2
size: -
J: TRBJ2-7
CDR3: CASSQGASGTISYEQYF
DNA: TGTGCCAGCAGCCAAGGGGCTAGCGGGACGATCTCCTACGAGCAGTACTTC

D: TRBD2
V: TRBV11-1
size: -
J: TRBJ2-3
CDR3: CASSLGTSGTRDTQYF
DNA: TGTGCCAGCAGCCTGGGGACTAGCGGGACCAGGGATACGCAGTATTTT

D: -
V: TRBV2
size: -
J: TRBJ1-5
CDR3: CASRLAGLQPQHF
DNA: TGTGCCAGCAGATTGGCAGGGCTTCAGCCCCAGCATTTT

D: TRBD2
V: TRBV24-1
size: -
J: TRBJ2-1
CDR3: CATSDSSGGRNEQFF
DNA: TGTGCCACCAGTGATAGCTCGGGAGGGAGGAATGAGCAGTTCTTC

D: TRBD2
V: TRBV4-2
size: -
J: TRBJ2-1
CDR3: CASSQFSGSVDEQFF
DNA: TGTGCCAGCAGCCAATTCAGCGGGAGTGTAGATGAGCAGTTCTTC

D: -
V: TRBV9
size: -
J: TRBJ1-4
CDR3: CASSVWRGINEKLFF
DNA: TGTGCCAGCAGCGTATGGCGGGGTATTAATGAAAAACTGTTTTTT

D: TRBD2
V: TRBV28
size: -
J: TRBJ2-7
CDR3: CASSGTSGSRYEQYF
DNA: TGTGCCAGCAGTGGGACTAGCGGGTCAAGGTACGAGCAGTACTTC

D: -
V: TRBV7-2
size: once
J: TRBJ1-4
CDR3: CASSDQQGLNEKLFF
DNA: TGTGCCAGCAGCGATCAACAGGGACTAAATGAAAAACTGTTTTTT

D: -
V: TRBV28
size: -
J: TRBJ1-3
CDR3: CASSLMVQARGNTIYF
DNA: TGTGCCAGCAGTTTAATGGTACAGGCGAGAGGAAACACCATATATTTT

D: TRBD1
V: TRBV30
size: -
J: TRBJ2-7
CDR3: CAGGQLGYEQYF
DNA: TGTGCCGGGGGACAGCTAGGCTACGAGCAGTACTTC

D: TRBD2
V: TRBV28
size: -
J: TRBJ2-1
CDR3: CASSFSAGLTNEQFF
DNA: TGTGCCAGCAGTTTTTCAGCGGGACTAACAAATGAGCAGTTCTTC

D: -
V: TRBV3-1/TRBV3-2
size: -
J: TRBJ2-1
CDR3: CASSQVGKGRTYNEQFF
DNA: TGTGCCAGCAGCCAAGTGGGGAAAGGGCGGACATACAATGAGCAGTTCTTC

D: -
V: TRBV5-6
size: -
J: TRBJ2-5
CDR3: CASSLLEGYQETQYF
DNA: TGTGCCAGCAGCTTGCTGGAGGGGTACCAAGAGACCCAGTACTTC

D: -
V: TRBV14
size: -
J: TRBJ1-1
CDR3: CASSHSGPAGRAEAFF
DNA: TGTGCCAGCAGCCATTCGGGACCAGCGGGGAGGGCTGAAGCTTTCTTT

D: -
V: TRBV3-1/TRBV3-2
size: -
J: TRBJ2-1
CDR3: CASSHEPDPSAGRTYNEQFF
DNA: TGTGCCAGCAGCCATGAGCCAGATCCGTCTGCGGGCCGCACCTACAATGAGCAGTTCTTC

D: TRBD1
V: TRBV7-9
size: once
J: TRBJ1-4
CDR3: CASSLAGTEKEKLFF
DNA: TGTGCCAGCAGCTTAGCCGGGACAGAGAAGGAAAAACTGTTTTTT

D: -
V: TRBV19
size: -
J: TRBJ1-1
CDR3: CASSIRNTEAFF
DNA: TGTGCCAGTAGTATTCGGAACACTGAAGCTTTCTTT

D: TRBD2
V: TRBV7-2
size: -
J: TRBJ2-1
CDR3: CASSLKGLAGGYEQFF
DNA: TGTGCCAGCAGCTTAAAAGGACTAGCGGGAGGTTATGAGCAGTTCTTC

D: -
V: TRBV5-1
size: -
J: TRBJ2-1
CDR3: CASSLVSDNEQFF
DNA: TGCGCCAGCAGCTTGGTCAGTGACAATGAGCAGTTCTTC

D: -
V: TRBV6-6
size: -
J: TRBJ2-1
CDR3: CASSYIRYNEQFF
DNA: TGTGCCAGCAGTTACATCAGATACAATGAGCAGTTCTTC